This T cell receptor beta chain was profiled in a study of cytomegalovirus exposure and HLA in healthy donors. It was with 60 Vbeta and 13 Jbeta primers that the PCR ran. This table comes from immunoSEQ multiplex PCR, and its TCRdb copy is limited to in-frame clones, with some not included. The sample gives 210,000 or so clones, about 83% of which show up once; 1% to 1.5% is in the top ten. Germline assignment: CDR1 SGHRS and CDR2 YFSETQ. This CDR3 is 15 amino acids long. Trimming took off 4 bases at V and 1 base at J, with 14 bases between the two ends. This chain joins TRBV5-1 and TRBJ2-5, with D tentatively TRBD2 (6 bases). The receptor was isolated from a human donor in good health. The sequenced sample was PBMCs. The CDR3: CASSPLGSGQETQYF. DNA of the CDR3: TGCGCCAGCAGCCCTCTGGGTAGCGGCCAAGAGACCCAGTACTTC.